These 27 T cell receptor beta chains came from one sample sequenced in a study of somatic mutations in cytotoxic T cells in rheumatoid arthritis. Some clones are missing from TCRdb's copy, which holds only in-frame ones; the method was immunoSEQ multiplex PCR. This table has under 20,000 clones, 65% to 70% appearing once. Sequenced input: CD8+ T cells sorted from blood. These receptors were collected from an adult with rheumatoid arthritis.

This clone is termed medium-sized (0.01 to 0.1%). This chain links TRBV11-1 with TRBJ2-7, with D tentatively TRBD2 (5 bases). Trimming pared 3 bases from V and 7 bases from J, leaving 16 bases between. The CDR3 is 14 residues long. CDR1 SGHAT and CDR2 FQDESV come from the germline V gene (reference sequence). CDR3 DNA sequence: TGTGCCAGCAGCTTTAACATGGGCCGGGGAGAGCAGTACTTC. This codes for CASSFNMGRGEQYF. Together with reference TRBV11-1 and TRBJ2-7, the CDR3 gives the full variable domain: EAEVAQSPRYKITEKSQAVAFWCDPISGHATLYWYRQILGQGPELLVQFQDESVVDDSQLPKDRFSAERLKGVDSTLKIQPAELGDSAMYLCASSFNMGRGEQYFGPGTRLTVT.

The J gene is TRBJ2-7, the V gene TRBV4-3; 7 bases match TRBD1. Germline values: CDR1 LGHNA, CDR2 YSLEER. The CDR3 is 15 residues long. After removal of 0 bases from V and 3 bases from J, the junction contained 5 bases not matched to a gene. The DNA of the CDR3 is TGCGCCAGCAGCCAAGAGGTAGGACAGGACTACGAGCAGTACTTC. It yields the protein CASSQEVGQDYEQYF.

The table lists this clone with a few counts. The chain employs TRBV5-4 and TRBJ2-7; perhaps TRBD2 as D (5 bases). Germline-derived CDR1 and CDR2 are SGHNT and YYREEE (reference sequence). The CDR3 is 14 residues long. Trimming took off 4 bases at V and 3 bases at J, with 14 bases between the two ends. CDR3 amino acids: CASSPRSGYYEQYF. In nucleotides, the CDR3 is TGTGCCAGCAGCCCCCGTTCGGGATACTACGAGCAGTACTTC.

The V call is TRBV18, the J call TRBJ2-2; D is possibly TRBD2 (5 bases). Trimming cost V 0 bases and J 2 bases, with 10 bases left between them. The CDR3 has 16 residues. Germline CDR1 and CDR2: KGHSH and LQKENI. The CDR3 sequence: CASSPPRVSNTGELFF. DNA of the CDR3: TGTGCCAGCTCACCACCGAGGGTATCCAACACCGGGGAGCTGTTTTTT.

The CDR3 loop is CTSSREVPKRGGADTQYF. DNA of the CDR3: TGCACCAGCAGCCGCGAGGTCCCCAAGCGGGGGGGAGCAGATACGCAGTATTTT. The rearrangement links TRBV1 to TRBJ2-3; the table's D call TRBD2 went unverified against the DNA. TRBV1 is termed a pseudogene. This CDR3 region has 18 residues.

In nucleotides, the CDR3 is TGTGCTTTCGGGAGGGGGGGCCTTAATGGCTACACCTTC. It codes for CAFGRGGLNGYTF. The genes are TRBV11-2 and TRBJ1-2; a weak D match, TRBD1 (6 bases). Germline assignment: CDR1 SGHAT and CDR2 FQNNGV. CDR3 length: 13 amino acids.

In nucleotides, the CDR3 is TGTGCCAGCAGTTTATGGCGTAACGGGTCCCCGCAGTATTTT. Translating gives CASSLWRNGSPQYF. The V and J genes are TRBV28 and TRBJ2-3; D unclear. Germline CDR1 is MDHEN and CDR2 is SYDVKM. The CDR3 totals 14 residues. Trimming took 0 bases from V and 10 from J, leaving 14 bases between them.

This chain joins TRBV6-5 and TRBJ2-1; tentatively, D is TRBD2 (5 bases). Trimming removed 6 bases at V and 8 bases at J, with 11 bases between. Germline V gives CDR1 MNHEY, CDR2 SVGAGI. The CDR3 consists of 12 residues. The CDR3 DNA reads as TGTGCCAGCAGCACGGGGATTTATGAGCAGTTCTTC. Translating gives CASSTGIYEQFF.

The genes are TRBV28 and TRBJ2-5; D gene unclear. Germline V CDR1 and CDR2: MDHEN, SYDVKM. This CDR3 comprises 13 residues. With 7 bases removed from V and 2 bases from J, the gap between germline ends came to 11 bases. CDR3 DNA: TGTGCCAGCACCCTGCGCGGTCAAGAGACCCAGTACTTC. Its translation is CASTLRGQETQYF.

This chain joins TRBV28 and TRBJ2-3; D might be TRBD1 (5 bases). V was trimmed by 5 bases and J by 6 bases, leaving 15 bases between them. The CDR3 has 14 residues. In germline, CDR1 is MDHEN, CDR2 SYDVKM. The CDR3 nucleotides read TGTGCCAGCAGTCTCGGACAACTTCGCGATACGCAGTATTTT. This sequence encodes CASSLGQLRDTQYF.

This clone has just a few counts. This sequence joins TRBV7-9 and TRBJ2-7; D is ambiguous. Germline V CDR1 and CDR2: SEHNR, FQNEAQ (reference sequence). Trimming stripped 5 bases from V and 4 bases from J, with 12 bases between. The CDR3 loop spans 13 amino acids. For the CDR3, the DNA is TGTGCCAGCAGCCCCCCTAGTACGTACGAGCAGTACTTC. This encodes CASSPPSTYEQYF.

In DNA, the CDR3 is TGTGCCAGCAGCCGACTAGCGGGGTACAATGAGCAGTTCTTC. Translated, it gives CASSRLAGYNEQFF. This sequence joins TRBV5-4 and TRBJ2-1; 11 bases are shared with TRBD2. J gave up 4 bases and V 4 bases, and 1 base lay outside the gene matches. Germline-derived CDR1 and CDR2 are SGHNT and YYREEE (reference sequence). The CDR3 covers 14 residues. The full variable domain, completed using reference TRBV5-4 and TRBJ2-1, is ETGVTQSPTHLIKTRGQQVTLRCSSQSGHNTVSWYQQALGQGPQFIFQYYREEENGRGNFPPRFSGLQFPNYSSELNVNALELDDSALYLCASSRLAGYNEQFFGPGTRLTVL.

The V gene is TRBV11-2, the J gene TRBJ1-1; a weak D match, TRBD1 (5 bases). The V end was cut by 4 bases, the J end by 8 bases, with 8 bases between. The germline V gene encodes CDR1 SGHAT and CDR2 FQNNGV. This CDR3 has 11 residues. CDR3: CASSYPGEAFF. The CDR3 DNA is TGTGCCAGCAGCTATCCAGGGGAAGCTTTCTTT.

The V gene is TRBV10-3, the J gene TRBJ1-1; 11 nucleotides match TRBD1. CDR1 ENHRY and CDR2 SYGVKD come from the germline V gene. The length of the CDR3 is 15 residues. The V segment lost 9 bases and the J segment 3 bases; nucleotides outside the gene matches: 9. CDR3 coding DNA: TGTGCCATTCTGAGGACAGGGGGCCAGTACACTGAAGCTTTCTTT. It translates to CAILRTGGQYTEAFF.

This clone rates as medium-sized. The genes are TRBV4-2 and TRBJ2-7, with a weak D call TRBD2 (6 bases). Trimming shortened V by 5 bases and J by 2 bases, and 7 bases separated the two germline ends. Germline V gene lookup returns CDR1 LGHNA and CDR2 YNFKEQ. The CDR3 extends over 12 amino acids. The CDR3 protein is CASSSGAYEQYF. CDR3 DNA: TGTGCCAGCAGCTCGGGGGCCTACGAGCAGTACTTC.

The rearrangement links TRBV27 to TRBJ2-2; TRBD1 is a possible D gene (6 bases). This CDR3 has 14 amino acids. Germline V gene sequence: CDR1 MNHEY, CDR2 SMNVEV (reference sequence). V lost 5 bases, J lost 2 bases, and 9 bases lay in between. CDR3 protein: CASSLDSNTGELFF. DNA of the CDR3: TGTGCCAGCAGTCTGGACAGCAACACCGGGGAGCTGTTTTTT.

V usage is TRBV7-9 and J usage is TRBJ2-5, with 10 bases fitting TRBD1. Looked up from germline, CDR1 is SEHNR and CDR2 is FQNEAQ (reference sequence). The V segment lost 5 bases and the J segment 2 bases; nucleotides outside the gene matches: 14. The CDR3 is 18 residues long. CDR3 region: CASSLPTGTGVSQETQYF. The DNA for the CDR3 is TGTGCCAGCAGCCTACCAACCGGGACAGGGGTTTCTCAAGAGACCCAGTACTTC.

V is TRBV14 and J is TRBJ1-4; D may be TRBD1 (6 bases). The CDR3 runs 15 residues. V was trimmed by 1 base and J by 7 bases, leaving 13 bases between them. The germline gives CDR1 SGHDN, CDR2 FVKESK. Here the CDR3 reads CASSQAQGRSEKLFF. Here the CDR3 DNA reads TGTGCCAGCAGCCAAGCTCAGGGGCGAAGTGAAAAACTGTTTTTT.

The chain couples TRBV4-1 to TRBJ1-5, with 7 bases lining up with TRBD1. V was clipped by 4 bases and J by 2 bases; unmatched bases: 5. Germline CDR1 MGHRA, CDR2 YSYEKL. The CDR3 is made up of 15 amino acids. In DNA, the CDR3 is TGCGCCAGCAGCCTGAACAGGGGTGGCAATCAGCCCCAGCATTTT. Translation: CASSLNRGGNQPQHF.

The V call is TRBV5-1, the J call TRBJ2-3; possibly TRBD2 for D (6 bases). In germline, CDR1 is SGHRS, CDR2 YFSETQ. The CDR3 loop spans 13 amino acids. Trimming left V 4 bases short and J 4 bases short, with 10 bases between. Here the CDR3 DNA reads TGCGCCAGCAGCAGTGGGGGGTCAGATACGCAGTATTTT. The encoded protein is CASSSGGSDTQYF. The whole variable domain, filled in from reference TRBV5-1 and TRBJ2-3, reads KAGVTQTPRYLIKTRGQQVTLSCSPISGHRSVSWYQQTPGQGLQFLFEYFSETQRNKGNFPGRFSGRQFSNSRSEMNVSTLELGDSALYLCASSSGGSDTQYFGPGTRLTVL.

The chain is built from TRBV5-4 and TRBJ1-2; the match to TRBD1 covers 7 bases. This CDR3 has 15 residues. The germline V gene encodes CDR1 SGHNT and CDR2 YYREEE (reference sequence). After removal of 4 bases from V and 2 bases from J, the junction contained 8 bases not matched to a gene. The CDR3 reads CASSGSGTENYGYTF. The CDR3 DNA is TGTGCCAGCAGCGGGTCCGGGACAGAGAACTATGGCTACACCTTC.

This sequence joins TRBV4-3 and TRBJ1-2; 8 bases match TRBD1. From germline, CDR1 is LGHNA and CDR2 YSLEER. This CDR3 spans 15 amino acids. Trimming at V came to 0 bases and at J to 4 bases, leaving 4 bases not matched to a gene. The CDR3 region is CASSQDSGQAYGYTF. CDR3 in DNA: TGCGCCAGCAGCCAAGATTCGGGACAGGCCTATGGCTACACCTTC.

This clone is categorized as medium-sized (0.01 to 0.1%). The rearrangement joins TRBV13 to TRBJ1-6, with 10 bases matching TRBD1. V was clipped by 5 bases and J by 6 bases; unmatched bases: 7. The CDR3 sequence is 16 residues long. Germline V gene sequence: CDR1 PRHDT, CDR2 FYEKMQ (reference sequence). CDR3 residues: CASSASDRGLNSPLHF. For the CDR3, the DNA is TGTGCCAGCAGCGCGTCCGACAGGGGGCTTAATTCACCCCTCCACTTT.

The J gene is TRBJ2-5, the V gene TRBV29-1; the match to TRBD2 covers 13 bases. Germline CDR1 and CDR2: SQVTM and ANQGSEA. Germline trimming cut 6 bases from V and 5 bases from J; bases unmatched to any gene: 15. The CDR3 covers 17 residues. CDR3 amino acids: CSVDGLAGAFRGETQYF. The CDR3 DNA reads TGCAGCGTCGATGGACTAGCGGGGGCCTTCCGTGGGGAGACCCAGTACTTC.

V gene TRBV14 combines with J gene TRBJ2-7, with D unclear. V was shortened by 2 bases and J by 0 bases, with 5 bases between the two germline ends. In germline, CDR1 is SGHDN, CDR2 FVKESK. The CDR3 length is 13 residues. The CDR3 reads CASSQRFSYEQYF. The CDR3 nucleotides read TGTGCCAGCAGCCAAAGATTCTCCTACGAGCAGTACTTC. Complete variable domain (other parts from reference TRBV14 and TRBJ2-7): EAGVTQFPSHSVIEKGQTVTLRCDPISGHDNLYWYRRVMGKEIKFLLHFVKESKQDESGMPNNRFLAERTGGTYSTLKVQPAELEDSGVYFCASSQRFSYEQYFGPGTRLTVT.

V and J are TRBV4-3 and TRBJ1-2; D is perhaps TRBD1 (6 bases). The CDR3 has 18 residues. V lost 0 bases to trimming and J lost 4 bases, with 21 bases between them. CDR1 and CDR2 from the germline V gene are LGHNA and YSLEER. Here the CDR3 DNA reads TGCGCCAGCAGCCAAGATTATTCGGGGGATCAGGGGATCTATGGCTACACCTTC. Its protein is CASSQDYSGDQGIYGYTF.

The gene calls are TRBV2 and TRBJ1-3; tentatively, D is TRBD1 (5 bases). Trimming took 9 bases from V and 4 from J, leaving 10 bases between them. This CDR3 has 12 amino acids. The germline gives CDR1 SNHLY, CDR2 FYNNEI. CDR3: CASRDWGNTIYF. DNA of the CDR3: TGTGCCAGTAGGGACTGGGGAAACACCATATATTTT. The variable domain in full, with the rest retrieved from reference TRBV2 and TRBJ1-3, is EPEVTQTPSHQVTQMGQEVILRCVPISNHLYFYWYRQILGQKVEFLVSFYNNEISEKSEIFDDQFSVERPDGSNFTLKIRSTKLEDSAMYFCASRDWGNTIYFGEGSWLTVV.